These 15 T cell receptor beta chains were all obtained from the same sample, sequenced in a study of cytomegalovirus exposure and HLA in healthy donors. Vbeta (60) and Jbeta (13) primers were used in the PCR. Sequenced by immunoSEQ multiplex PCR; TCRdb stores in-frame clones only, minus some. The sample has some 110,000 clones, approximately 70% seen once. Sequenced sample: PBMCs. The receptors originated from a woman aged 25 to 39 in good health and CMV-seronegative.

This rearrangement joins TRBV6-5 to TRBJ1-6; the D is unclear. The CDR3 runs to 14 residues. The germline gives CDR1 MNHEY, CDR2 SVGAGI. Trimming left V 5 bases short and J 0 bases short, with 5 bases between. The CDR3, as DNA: TGTGCCAGCAGTCCCGGCTCCTATAATTCACCCCTCCACTTT. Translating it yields CASSPGSYNSPLHF.

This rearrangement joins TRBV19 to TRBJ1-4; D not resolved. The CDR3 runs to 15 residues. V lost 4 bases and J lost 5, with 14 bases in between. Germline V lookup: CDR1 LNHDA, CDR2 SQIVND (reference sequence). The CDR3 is CASSTARRRNEKLFF. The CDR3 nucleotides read TGTGCCAGTAGTACCGCCAGAAGGAGGAATGAAAAACTGTTTTTT.

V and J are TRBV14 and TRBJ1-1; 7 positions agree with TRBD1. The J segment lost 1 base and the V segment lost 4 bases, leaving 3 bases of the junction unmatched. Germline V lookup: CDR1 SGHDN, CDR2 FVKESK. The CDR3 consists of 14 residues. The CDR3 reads CASSLGTANTEAFF. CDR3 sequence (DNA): TGTGCCAGCAGCCTCGGGACAGCGAACACTGAAGCTTTCTTT.

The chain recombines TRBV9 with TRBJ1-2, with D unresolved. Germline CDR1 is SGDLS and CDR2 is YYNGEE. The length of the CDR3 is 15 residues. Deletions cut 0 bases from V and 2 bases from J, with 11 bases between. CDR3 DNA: TGTGCCAGCAGCGTAGGGGCAGCATTAAACTATGGCTACACCTTC. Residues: CASSVGAALNYGYTF.

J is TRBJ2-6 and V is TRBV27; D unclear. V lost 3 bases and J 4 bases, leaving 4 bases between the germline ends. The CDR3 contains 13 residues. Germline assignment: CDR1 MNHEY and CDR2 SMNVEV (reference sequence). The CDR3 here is CASSLAGANVLTF. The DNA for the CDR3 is TGTGCCAGCAGTTTGGCCGGGGCCAACGTCCTGACTTTC.

CDR3 in DNA: TGTGCCAGCAGTGCCTCGCTAGCAGGGGATGGCTACACCTTC. Translating it yields CASSASLAGDGYTF. J is TRBJ1-2 and V is TRBV27, with D maybe TRBD1 (6 bases). CDR3 size: 14 residues. Germline lookup yields CDR1 MNHEY and CDR2 SMNVEV (reference sequence). V was clipped by 5 bases and J by 6 bases, with 16 bases between them.

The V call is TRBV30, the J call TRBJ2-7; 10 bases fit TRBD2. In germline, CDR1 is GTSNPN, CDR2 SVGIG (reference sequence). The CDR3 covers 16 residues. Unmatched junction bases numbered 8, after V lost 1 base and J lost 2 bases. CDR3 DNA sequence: TGTGCCTGGAGTGGGCCTAGCGGGAGAATCCCCTACGAGCAGTACTTC. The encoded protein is CAWSGPSGRIPYEQYF.

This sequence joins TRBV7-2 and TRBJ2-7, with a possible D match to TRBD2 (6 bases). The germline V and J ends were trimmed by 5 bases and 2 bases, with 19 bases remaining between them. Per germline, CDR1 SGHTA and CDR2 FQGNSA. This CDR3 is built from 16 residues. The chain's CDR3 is CASSPQTGLPPYEQYF. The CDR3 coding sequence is TGTGCCAGCAGCCCGCAGACGGGACTGCCCCCCTACGAGCAGTACTTC. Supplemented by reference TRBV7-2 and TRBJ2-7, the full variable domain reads GAGVSQSPSNKVTEKGKDVELRCDPISGHTALYWYRQSLGQGLEFLIYFQGNSAPDKSGLPSDRFSAERTGGSVSTLTIQRTQQEDSAVYLCASSPQTGLPPYEQYFGPGTRLTVT.

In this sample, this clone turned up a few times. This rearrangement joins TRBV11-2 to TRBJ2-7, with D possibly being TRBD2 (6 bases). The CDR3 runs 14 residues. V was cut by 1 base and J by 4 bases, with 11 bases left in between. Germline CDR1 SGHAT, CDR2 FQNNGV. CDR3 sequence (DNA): TGTGCCAGCAGCTTAGTGTCGGGGGAGTACGAGCAGTACTTC. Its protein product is CASSLVSGEYEQYF.

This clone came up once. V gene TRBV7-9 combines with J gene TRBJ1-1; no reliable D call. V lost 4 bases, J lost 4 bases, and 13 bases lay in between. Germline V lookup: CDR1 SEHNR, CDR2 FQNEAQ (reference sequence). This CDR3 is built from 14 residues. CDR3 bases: TGTGCCAGCAGCTCCCGGACTGACCGCACTGAAGCTTTCTTT. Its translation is CASSSRTDRTEAFF.

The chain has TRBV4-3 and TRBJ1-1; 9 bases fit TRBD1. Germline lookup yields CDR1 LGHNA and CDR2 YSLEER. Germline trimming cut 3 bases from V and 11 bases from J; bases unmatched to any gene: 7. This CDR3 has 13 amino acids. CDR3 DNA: TGCGCCAGCAGCCAGAACCGGGACAGGGTGGCTTTCTTT. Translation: CASSQNRDRVAFF.

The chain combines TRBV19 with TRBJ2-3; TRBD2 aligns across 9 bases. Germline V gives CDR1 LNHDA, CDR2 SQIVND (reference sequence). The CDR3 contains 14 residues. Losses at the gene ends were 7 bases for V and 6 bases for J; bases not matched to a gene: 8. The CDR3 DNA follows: TGTGCCAGTACCGAAGCGGGGGGACTTGATACGCAGTATTTT. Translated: CASTEAGGLDTQYF.

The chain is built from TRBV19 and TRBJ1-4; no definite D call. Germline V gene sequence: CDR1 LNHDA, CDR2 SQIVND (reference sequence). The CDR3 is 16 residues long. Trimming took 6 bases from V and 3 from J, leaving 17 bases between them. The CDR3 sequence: CASSRRNNRANEKLFF. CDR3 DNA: TGTGCCAGTAGCCGAAGAAATAACAGAGCTAATGAAAAACTGTTTTTT. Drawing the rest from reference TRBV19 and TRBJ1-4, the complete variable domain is DGGITQSPKYLFRKEGQNVTLSCEQNLNHDAMYWYRQDPGQGLRLIYYSQIVNDFQKGDIAEGYSVSREKKESFPLTVTSAQKNPTAFYLCASSRRNNRANEKLFFGSGTQLSVL.

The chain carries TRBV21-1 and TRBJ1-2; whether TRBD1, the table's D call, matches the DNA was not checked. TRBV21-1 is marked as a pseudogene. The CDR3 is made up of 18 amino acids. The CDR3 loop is CASSRKADMGRVSSGYTF. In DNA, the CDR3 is TGTGCCAGCAGCAGGAAGGCGGACATGGGCAGGGTGTCTAGTGGCTACACCTTC.

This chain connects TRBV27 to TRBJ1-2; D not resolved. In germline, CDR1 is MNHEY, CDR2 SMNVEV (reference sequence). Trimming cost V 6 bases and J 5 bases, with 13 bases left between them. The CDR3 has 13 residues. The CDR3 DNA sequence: TGTGCCAGCAGAGACACAAACCGGTATGGCTACACCTTC. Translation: CASRDTNRYGYTF.